Listed here is a single T cell receptor (beta chain). This specimen belongs to a study of blood T cell repertoires in COVID-19. As handled by the study authors: Estimated nucleated cell counts came from reference gene primer amplification. Produced via immunoSEQ multiplex PCR; TCRdb's table is partial and in-frame only. Clone size and the V and J calls come from that table; the DNA yielded D and trimming. The repertoire includes a few hundred thousand clones, about 79% of them detected once, and about 8.1% sits in the top ten. Losses at the gene ends were 4 bases for V and 2 bases for J; bases not matched to a gene: 4. Germline lookup yields CDR1 SGHRS and CDR2 YFSETQ. The CDR3 is 14 residues long.

The sample comprised peripheral blood. J is TRBJ2-3 and V is TRBV5-1, with TRBD2 identical over 7 bases. The sequence was collected from an elderly man with acute or convalescent COVID-19. The CDR3 here is CASSRGEATDTQYF. The CDR3 nucleotides read TGCGCCAGCAGCCGGGGGGAAGCCACAGATACGCAGTATTTT.